This entry features one T cell receptor (beta chain) sequence. Its antigen remains unidentified. This CDR3 is 14 amino acids long. The V gene end was trimmed by 3 bases and the J gene end by 5 bases; junction bases not matched to a gene: 8. From germline, CDR1 is SQVTM and CDR2 ANQGSEA. Using RNA transcripts as the source, TCR beta CDR3 regions were amplified. First-round RT-PCR targeting the TCR CDR3 was performed with the HTBI primer set. TCRdb redid the calling of the multiplex PCR reads with MiXCR, one entry per CDR3 protein. The sample includes about 540,000 distinct CDR3 sequences, 35% to 55% of them seen just once. The data originate from a study of T cells in Graves' hyperthyroidism and ophthalmopathy. Regarding the study as a whole: Patients with ophthalmopathy were separated from those with stable hyperthyroidism by a 13 V-J model.

The sample comprised peripheral blood or thyroid tissue (not recorded which). The chain uses TRBV29-1 and TRBJ1-2; 8 bases are shared with TRBD1. The TCR comes from a woman under 30 with Graves' hyperthyroidism. Here the CDR3 reads CSVERTGILYGYTF. CDR3 nucleotides: TGCAGCGTTGAGCGGACAGGGATCTTGTATGGCTACACCTTC. Full variable domain (rest looked up from reference TRBV29-1 and TRBJ1-2): SAVISQKPSRDICQRGTSLTIQCQVDSQVTMMFWYRQQPGQSLTLIATANQGSEATYESGFVIDKFPISRPNLTFSTLTVSNMSPEDSSIYLCSVERTGILYGYTFGSGTRLTVV.